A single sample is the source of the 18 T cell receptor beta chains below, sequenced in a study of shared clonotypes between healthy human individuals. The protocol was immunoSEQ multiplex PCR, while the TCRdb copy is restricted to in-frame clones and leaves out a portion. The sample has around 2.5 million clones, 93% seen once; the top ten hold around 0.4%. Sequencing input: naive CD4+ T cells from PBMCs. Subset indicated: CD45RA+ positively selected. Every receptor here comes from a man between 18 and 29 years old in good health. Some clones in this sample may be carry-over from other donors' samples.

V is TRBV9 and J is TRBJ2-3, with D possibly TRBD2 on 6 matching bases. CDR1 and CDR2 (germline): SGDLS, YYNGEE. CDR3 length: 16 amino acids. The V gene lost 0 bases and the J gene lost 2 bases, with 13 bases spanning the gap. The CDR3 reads CASSVAAGSLTDTQYF. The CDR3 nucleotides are TGTGCCAGCAGCGTAGCTGCGGGGAGCCTCACAGATACGCAGTATTTT.

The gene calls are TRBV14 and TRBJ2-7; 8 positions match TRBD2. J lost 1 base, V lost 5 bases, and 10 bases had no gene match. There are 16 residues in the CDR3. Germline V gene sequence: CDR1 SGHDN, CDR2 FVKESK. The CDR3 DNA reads TGTGCCAGCAGCGAGATAGGGCGGGAGGATTCCTACGAGCAGTACTTC. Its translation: CASSEIGREDSYEQYF. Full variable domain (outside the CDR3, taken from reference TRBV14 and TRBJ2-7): EAGVTQFPSHSVIEKGQTVTLRCDPISGHDNLYWYRRVMGKEIKFLLHFVKESKQDESGMPNNRFLAERTGGTYSTLKVQPAELEDSGVYFCASSEIGREDSYEQYFGPGTRLTVT.

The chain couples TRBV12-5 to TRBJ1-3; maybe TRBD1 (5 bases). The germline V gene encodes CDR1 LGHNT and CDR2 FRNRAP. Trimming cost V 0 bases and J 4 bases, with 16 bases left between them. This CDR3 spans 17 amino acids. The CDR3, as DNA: TGTGCTAGTGGTTTGGTCCTTGGGGCGCTGGGGGGAAACACCATATATTTT. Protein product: CASGLVLGALGGNTIYF.

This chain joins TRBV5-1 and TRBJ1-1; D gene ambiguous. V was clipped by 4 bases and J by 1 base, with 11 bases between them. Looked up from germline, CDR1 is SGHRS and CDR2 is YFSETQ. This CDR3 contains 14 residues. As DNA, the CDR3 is TGCGCCAGCAGCAGAACAGTGGGGAACACTGAAGCTTTCTTT. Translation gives CASSRTVGNTEAFF.

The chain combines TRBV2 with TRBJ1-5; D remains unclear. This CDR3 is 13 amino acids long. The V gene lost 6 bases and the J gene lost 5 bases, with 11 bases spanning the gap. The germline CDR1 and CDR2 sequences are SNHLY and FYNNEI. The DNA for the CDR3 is TGTGCCAGCAGCCGTCGCGGTTATCAGCCCCAGCATTTT. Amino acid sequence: CASSRRGYQPQHF.

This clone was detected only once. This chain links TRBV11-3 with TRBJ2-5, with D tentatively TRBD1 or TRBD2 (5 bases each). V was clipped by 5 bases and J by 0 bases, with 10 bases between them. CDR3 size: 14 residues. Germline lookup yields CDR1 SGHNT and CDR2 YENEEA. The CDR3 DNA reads TGTGCCAGCAGCCCGGGACCCAACCAAGAGACCCAGTACTTC. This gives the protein CASSPGPNQETQYF.

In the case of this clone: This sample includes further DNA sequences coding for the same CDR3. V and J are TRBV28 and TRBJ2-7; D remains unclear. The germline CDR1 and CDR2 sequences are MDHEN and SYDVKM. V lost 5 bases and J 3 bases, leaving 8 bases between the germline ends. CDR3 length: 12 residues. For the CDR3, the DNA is TGTGCCAGCAGTCCTCTGGTCTACGAGCAGTACTTC. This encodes CASSPLVYEQYF.

This chain's CDR3 is CAWSTRTGTEAFF. For the CDR3, the DNA is TGTGCCTGGAGTACTAGGACGGGCACTGAAGCTTTCTTT. The chain links TRBV30 to TRBJ1-1; D uncertain. The CDR3 spans 13 residues. Germline V gene sequence: CDR1 GTSNPN, CDR2 SVGIG (reference sequence). The ends were cut back, 2 bases at V and 4 bases at J, with 11 bases in the middle.

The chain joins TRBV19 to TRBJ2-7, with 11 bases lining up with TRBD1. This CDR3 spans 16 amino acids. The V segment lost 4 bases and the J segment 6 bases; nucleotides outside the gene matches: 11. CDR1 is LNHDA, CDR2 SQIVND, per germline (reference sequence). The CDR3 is CASSTLLDRGQGEQYF. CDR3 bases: TGTGCCAGTAGTACATTATTGGACAGGGGGCAAGGCGAGCAGTACTTC.

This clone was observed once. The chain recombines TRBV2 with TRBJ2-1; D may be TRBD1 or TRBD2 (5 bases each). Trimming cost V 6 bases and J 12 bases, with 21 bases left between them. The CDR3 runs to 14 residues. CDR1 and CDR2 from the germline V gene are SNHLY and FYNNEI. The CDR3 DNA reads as TGTGCCAGCAGCCCCCGAGGGACCCTAGTAAGGCAGTTCTTC. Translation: CASSPRGTLVRQFF.

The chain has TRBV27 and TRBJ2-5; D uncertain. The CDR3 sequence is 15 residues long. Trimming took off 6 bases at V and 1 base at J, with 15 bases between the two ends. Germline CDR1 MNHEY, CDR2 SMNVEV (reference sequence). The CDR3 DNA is TGTGCCAGCAGGGGATTGGGAAGCAGCCAAGAGACCCAGTACTTC. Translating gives CASRGLGSSQETQYF.

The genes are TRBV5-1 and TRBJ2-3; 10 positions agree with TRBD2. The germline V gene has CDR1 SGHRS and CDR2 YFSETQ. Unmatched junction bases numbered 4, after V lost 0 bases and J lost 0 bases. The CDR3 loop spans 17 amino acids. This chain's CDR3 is CASSLGLAGSSTDTQYF. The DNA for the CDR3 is TGCGCCAGCAGCTTGGGACTAGCGGGTTCTAGCACAGATACGCAGTATTTT.

CDR3 bases: TGTGCCAGCAGCTCCCGGACGGATTGGATGAACACTGAAGCTTTCTTT. This encodes CASSSRTDWMNTEAFF. This sequence joins TRBV5-5 and TRBJ1-1; D is undetermined. Germline V CDR1 and CDR2: SGHKS, YYEKEE (reference sequence). V was trimmed by 3 bases and J by 0 bases, leaving 15 bases between them. The CDR3 runs to 16 residues. Full variable domain (outside the CDR3, taken from reference TRBV5-5 and TRBJ1-1): DAGVTQSPTHLIKTRGQQVTLRCSPISGHKSVSWYQQVLGQGPQFIFQYYEKEERGRGNFPDRFSARQFPNYSSELNVNALLLGDSALYLCASSSRTDWMNTEAFFGQGTRLTVV.

CDR3: CASSFRQGGDTQYF. For the CDR3, the DNA is TGTGCCAGCAGTTTTCGGCAGGGGGGAGATACGCAGTATTTT. The chain joins TRBV27 to TRBJ2-3, with a weak D call TRBD1 (7 bases). Germline V gene lookup returns CDR1 MNHEY and CDR2 SMNVEV (reference sequence). Trimming left V 3 bases short and J 5 bases short, with 12 bases between. The CDR3 length is 14 residues.

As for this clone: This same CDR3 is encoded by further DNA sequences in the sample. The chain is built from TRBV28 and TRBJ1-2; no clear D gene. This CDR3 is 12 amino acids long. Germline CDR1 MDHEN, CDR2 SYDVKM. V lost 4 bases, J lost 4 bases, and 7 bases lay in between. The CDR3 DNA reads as TGTGCCAGCAGTTCCCCGGGCTATGGCTACACCTTC. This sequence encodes CASSSPGYGYTF.

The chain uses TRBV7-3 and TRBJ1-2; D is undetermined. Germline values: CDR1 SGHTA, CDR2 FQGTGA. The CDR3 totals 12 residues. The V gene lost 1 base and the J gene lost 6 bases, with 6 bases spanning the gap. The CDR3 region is CASSLMSDGYTF. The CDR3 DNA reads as TGTGCCAGCAGCTTAATGTCTGATGGCTACACCTTC.

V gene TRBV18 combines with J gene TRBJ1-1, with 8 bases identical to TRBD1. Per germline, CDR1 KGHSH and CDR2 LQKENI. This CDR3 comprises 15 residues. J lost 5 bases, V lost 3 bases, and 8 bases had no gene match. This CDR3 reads CASSPTGAGVTEAFF. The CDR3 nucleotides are TGTGCCAGCTCACCGACAGGGGCCGGAGTGACTGAAGCTTTCTTT.

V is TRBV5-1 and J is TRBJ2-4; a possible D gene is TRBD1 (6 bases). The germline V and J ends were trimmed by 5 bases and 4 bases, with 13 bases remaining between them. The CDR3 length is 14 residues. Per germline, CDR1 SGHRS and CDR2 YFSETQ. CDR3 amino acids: CASRLQGSKNIQYF. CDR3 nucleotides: TGCGCCAGCAGACTACAGGGCTCTAAAAACATTCAGTACTTC.